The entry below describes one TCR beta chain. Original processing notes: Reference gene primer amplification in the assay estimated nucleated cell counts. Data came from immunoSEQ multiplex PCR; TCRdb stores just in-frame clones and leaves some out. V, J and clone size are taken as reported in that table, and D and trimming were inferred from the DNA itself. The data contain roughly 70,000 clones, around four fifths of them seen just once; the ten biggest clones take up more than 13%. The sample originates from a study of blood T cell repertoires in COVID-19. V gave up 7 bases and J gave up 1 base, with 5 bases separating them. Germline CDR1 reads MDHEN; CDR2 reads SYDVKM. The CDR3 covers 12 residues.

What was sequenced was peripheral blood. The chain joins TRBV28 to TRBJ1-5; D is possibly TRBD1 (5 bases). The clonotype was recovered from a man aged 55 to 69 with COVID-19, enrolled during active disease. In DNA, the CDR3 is TGTGCCAGCAAGGGGAGCAATCAGCCCCAGCATTTT. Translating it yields CASKGSNQPQHF.